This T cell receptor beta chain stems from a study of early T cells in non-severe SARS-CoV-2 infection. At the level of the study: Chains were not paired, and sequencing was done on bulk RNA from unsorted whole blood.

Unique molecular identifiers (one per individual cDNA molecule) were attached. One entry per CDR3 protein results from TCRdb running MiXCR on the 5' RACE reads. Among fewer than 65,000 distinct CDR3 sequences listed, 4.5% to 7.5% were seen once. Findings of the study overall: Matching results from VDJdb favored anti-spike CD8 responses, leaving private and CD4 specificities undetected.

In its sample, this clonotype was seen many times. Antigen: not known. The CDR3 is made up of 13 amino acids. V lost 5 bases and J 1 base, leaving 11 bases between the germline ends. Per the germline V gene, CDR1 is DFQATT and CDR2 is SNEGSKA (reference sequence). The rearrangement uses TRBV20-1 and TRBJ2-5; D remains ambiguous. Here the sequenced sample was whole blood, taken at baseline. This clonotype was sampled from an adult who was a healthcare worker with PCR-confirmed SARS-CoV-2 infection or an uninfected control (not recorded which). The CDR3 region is CSAQVGSQETQYF. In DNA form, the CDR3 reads TGCAGTGCTCAGGTCGGCAGCCAAGAGACCCAGTACTTC.